The next 23 T cell receptor beta chains were all read from a single sample in a study of shared clonotypes between healthy human individuals. The table came from immunoSEQ multiplex PCR; TCRdb's copy has only in-frame clones and leaves some out. The sample has 2 million to 2.5 million clones; about 92% are singletons. Material for sequencing was naive CD4+ T cells from PBMCs. Documented subset: CD45RA+ positively selected. Receptor source: a man aged 18 to 30 in good health. Some clones in this sample may be carry-over from other donors' samples.

This rearrangement joins TRBV7-9 to TRBJ2-7; no definite D call. The CDR3 is made up of 13 amino acids. The ends were cut back, 5 bases at V and 2 bases at J, with 10 bases in the middle. Germline V gene data show CDR1 as SEHNR and CDR2 as FQNEAQ (reference sequence). The CDR3 loop reads CASSPIGPYEQYF. CDR3 nucleotide sequence: TGTGCCAGCAGCCCTATAGGGCCCTACGAGCAGTACTTC.

This clone was recorded only once. The chain is built from TRBV6-5 and TRBJ1-2; D gene ambiguous. The CDR3 sequence is 14 residues long. Germline V lookup: CDR1 MNHEY, CDR2 SVGAGI. V shed 6 bases and J shed 4 bases, with 15 bases lying between them. The CDR3 spells CASRMDGNSYGYTF. Written as DNA, the CDR3 is TGTGCCAGCAGGATGGACGGGAATTCCTATGGCTACACCTTC.

This chain joins TRBV9 and TRBJ2-6; a weak D match, TRBD2 (5 bases). V was trimmed by 4 bases and J by 4 bases, leaving 27 bases between them. The CDR3 runs 20 residues. Germline lookup yields CDR1 SGDLS and CDR2 YYNGEE. The CDR3, as DNA: TGTGCCAGCAGCTCCCAAGAGGGAAGGGCAAACCCTTGGGGGGCCAACGTCCTGACTTTC. This encodes CASSSQEGRANPWGANVLTF.

The rearrangement uses TRBV14 and TRBJ2-7; D is unresolved. The CDR3 length is 13 residues. The germline V and J ends were trimmed by 1 base and 11 bases, with 15 bases remaining between them. Germline CDR1 SGHDN, CDR2 FVKESK. The chain's CDR3 is CASSQAGTLREYF. The CDR3 nucleotides read TGTGCCAGCAGCCAAGCAGGCACCCTACGTGAGTACTTC. The full variable domain, with the rest looked up from reference TRBV14 and TRBJ2-7, is EAGVTQFPSHSVIEKGQTVTLRCDPISGHDNLYWYRRVMGKEIKFLLHFVKESKQDESGMPNNRFLAERTGGTYSTLKVQPAELEDSGVYFCASSQAGTLREYFGPGTRLTVT.

The chain joins TRBV9 to TRBJ2-1, with D hard to call. This CDR3 is built from 13 residues. From germline, CDR1 is SGDLS and CDR2 YYNGEE. Trimming cost V 3 bases and J 4 bases, with 8 bases left between them. This CDR3 reads CASSGLTYNEQFF. The CDR3 bases are TGTGCCAGCAGCGGACTTACATACAATGAGCAGTTCTTC.

The rearrangement links TRBV28 to TRBJ2-7; 7 nucleotides agree with TRBD2. This CDR3 spans 14 amino acids. Germline assignment: CDR1 MDHEN and CDR2 SYDVKM. V lost 6 bases and J lost 10; bases outside the gene matches: 15. In DNA form, the CDR3 reads TGTGCCAGCAGCCCCTGGGGCGGGAGTCTGGCACAGTACTTC. Its translation is CASSPWGGSLAQYF.

The J gene is TRBJ1-3, the V gene TRBV19; TRBD1 aligns across 9 bases. CDR3 length: 18 amino acids. Unmatched junction bases numbered 11, after V lost 4 bases and J lost 1 base. Germline CDR1 LNHDA, CDR2 SQIVND (reference sequence). The CDR3 loop reads CASSTLPGQGTSGNTIYF. In DNA, the CDR3 is TGTGCCAGTAGTACCTTGCCGGGACAGGGAACTTCTGGAAACACCATATATTTT.

V and J are TRBV28 and TRBJ1-4; 7 nucleotides agree with TRBD1. Unmatched junction bases numbered 8, after V lost 6 bases and J lost 4 bases. Germline loops: CDR1 MDHEN, CDR2 SYDVKM. The CDR3 sequence is 15 residues long. CDR3 loop: CASSLRQGDNEKLFF. DNA for the CDR3: TGTGCCAGCAGCCTAAGACAGGGCGATAATGAAAAACTGTTTTTT.

The chain couples TRBV11-2 to TRBJ2-5; tentatively, D is TRBD1 or TRBD2 (5 bases each). Trimming cost V 5 bases and J 7 bases, with 17 bases left between them. From germline, CDR1 is SGHAT and CDR2 FQNNGV. CDR3 size: 14 residues. CDR3 in amino acids: CASSGGPAAGTQYF. DNA of the CDR3: TGTGCCAGCAGCGGGGGACCAGCGGCTGGGACCCAGTACTTC.

This sequence joins TRBV11-2 and TRBJ1-4; D remains ambiguous. V lost 5 bases, J lost 7 bases, and 20 bases lay in between. Germline V gives CDR1 SGHAT, CDR2 FQNNGV. This CDR3 has 16 residues. CDR3 DNA sequence: TGTGCCAGCAGCCCTACCGCCCGGGGAGAGAGTGAAAAACTGTTTTTT. This translates into CASSPTARGESEKLFF.

The gene calls are TRBV5-1 and TRBJ2-5; a possible D gene is TRBD1 (6 bases). Trimming removed 4 bases at V and 5 bases at J, with 15 bases between. There are 14 residues in the CDR3. Germline CDR1 reads SGHRS; CDR2 reads YFSETQ. The DNA for the CDR3 is TGCGCCAGCAGCCCTTTTAACAGGGAGGAGACCCAGTACTTC. Protein sequence: CASSPFNREETQYF.

This chain joins TRBV28 and TRBJ2-7; no reliable D call. Trimming stripped 4 bases from V and 5 bases from J, with 9 bases between. The CDR3 runs to 12 residues. Germline CDR1 is MDHEN and CDR2 is SYDVKM. The CDR3 nucleotides are TGTGCCAGCAGTTGGATCCTAAACGAGCAGTACTTC. Protein product: CASSWILNEQYF.

The J gene is TRBJ2-7, the V gene TRBV19; D remains unclear. The CDR3 sequence is 14 residues long. Per germline, CDR1 LNHDA and CDR2 SQIVND (reference sequence). The ends were cut back, 5 bases at V and 2 bases at J, with 13 bases in the middle. CDR3 residues: CASSALPNPYEQYF. The CDR3 bases are TGTGCCAGTAGTGCCCTACCTAACCCCTACGAGCAGTACTTC.

This clone was observed a handful of times. Other DNA sequences in the same sample also yield this CDR3. The chain links TRBV5-4 to TRBJ1-5, with D unclear. Germline assignment: CDR1 SGHNT and CDR2 YYREEE (reference sequence). V gave up 4 bases and J gave up 1 base, with 6 bases separating them. CDR3 length: 13 residues. DNA for the CDR3: TGTGCCAGCAGCCAGGACAGCAATCAGCCCCAGCATTTT. It yields the protein CASSQDSNQPQHF.

The chain has TRBV11-3 and TRBJ2-1; a weak D match, TRBD2 (6 bases). The CDR3 runs to 14 residues. V lost 5 bases to trimming and J lost 4 bases, with 12 bases between them. Per germline, CDR1 SGHNT and CDR2 YENEEA. In DNA, the CDR3 is TGTGCCAGCAGCCATAGCGGTCAATACAATGAGCAGTTCTTC. Its protein product is CASSHSGQYNEQFF. The entire variable domain, with the rest obtained from reference TRBV11-3 and TRBJ2-1, is as follows: EAGVVQSPRYKIIEKKQPVAFWCNPISGHNTLYWYLQNLGQGPELLIRYENEEAVDDSQLPKDRFSAERLKGVDSTLKIQPAELGDSAVYLCASSHSGQYNEQFFGPGTRLTVL.

The V call is TRBV28, the J call TRBJ2-2; TRBD1 aligns across 11 bases. The V gene end was trimmed by 7 bases and the J gene end by 1 base; junction bases not matched to a gene: 8. This CDR3 comprises 17 residues. CDR1 MDHEN and CDR2 SYDVKM come from the germline V gene. CDR3 in amino acids: CASITGQGARNTGELFF. CDR3 DNA sequence: TGTGCCAGCATAACCGGACAGGGGGCGAGGAACACCGGGGAGCTGTTTTTT.

The chain recombines TRBV5-1 with TRBJ2-1; 9 positions agree with TRBD2. Germline V CDR1 and CDR2: SGHRS, YFSETQ. The CDR3 runs 16 residues. V was pared by 6 bases and J by 9 bases, with 16 bases of the junction left unmatched. CDR3 nucleotide sequence: TGCGCCAGCAACTCCGGCGGGCTAGCGGGATCTCTTGAGCAGTTCTTC. As protein: CASNSGGLAGSLEQFF.

This rearrangement joins TRBV27 to TRBJ1-2; TRBD1 aligns across 9 bases. V shed 6 bases, J shed 5 bases, and the junction held 16 bases outside the gene matches. CDR1 and CDR2 (germline): MNHEY, SMNVEV (reference sequence). The CDR3 is 17 amino acids. CDR3 coding DNA: TGTGCCAGCAGGGGACAGGGTTCTCTAAACAGACCTTATGGCTACACCTTC. Encoded protein: CASRGQGSLNRPYGYTF.

The chain carries TRBV11-2 and TRBJ2-5, with 16 bases identical to TRBD2. After removal of 6 bases from V and 5 bases from J, the junction contained 12 bases not matched to a gene. CDR1 is SGHAT, CDR2 FQNNGV, per germline. The length of the CDR3 is 18 residues. The CDR3: CASSTGTSGRAGVETQYF. The CDR3 DNA reads as TGTGCCAGCAGTACCGGGACTAGCGGGAGGGCCGGCGTGGAGACCCAGTACTTC.

About this clone itself: This sample also contains other DNA sequences that code for the same CDR3. The gene calls are TRBV5-6 and TRBJ2-7; D is unresolved. Between the trimmed V and J ends, which lost 4 bases and 4 bases, there was a span of 12 bases. The germline V gene has CDR1 SGHDT and CDR2 YYEEEE. This CDR3 has 13 residues. Here the CDR3 reads CASSPGPLYEQYF. CDR3 DNA: TGTGCCAGCAGCCCTGGACCTTTATACGAGCAGTACTTC.

This chain joins TRBV5-4 and TRBJ1-1, with D uncertain. CDR1 SGHNT and CDR2 YYREEE come from the germline V gene (reference sequence). With 0 bases removed from V and 1 base from J, the gap between germline ends came to 10 bases. The CDR3 is made up of 15 amino acids. The CDR3 protein is CASSLEMEKNTEAFF. The CDR3 bases are TGTGCCAGCAGCTTGGAGATGGAGAAGAACACTGAAGCTTTCTTT.

The chain is built from TRBV6-5 and TRBJ2-5, with D possibly being TRBD2 (6 bases). With 6 bases removed from V and 2 bases from J, the gap between germline ends came to 13 bases. The CDR3 has 14 residues. Looked up from germline, CDR1 is MNHEY and CDR2 is SVGAGI. CDR3 sequence: CASSPGTPQETQYF. CDR3 nucleotides: TGTGCCAGCAGCCCCGGGACTCCTCAAGAGACCCAGTACTTC.

The gene calls are TRBV7-6 and TRBJ2-5; D not resolved. This CDR3 spans 15 amino acids. Trimming shortened V by 0 bases and J by 5 bases, and 13 bases separated the two germline ends. The germline V gene encodes CDR1 SGHVS and CDR2 FNYEAQ. Written as DNA, the CDR3 is TGTGCCAGCAGCTTAGCGTCCGCAGGTCGGGAGACCCAGTACTTC. This gives the protein CASSLASAGRETQYF.